The next 8 T cell receptor beta chains were all read from a single sample in a study of metastatic and nonmetastatic thyroid tumors. With MiXCR, TCRdb called clones anew from the PCR reads. The table lists roughly 34,000 clones, 33% of them singletons. Thyroid surgery was performed in patients who had received no treatment beforehand. Sequenced: tumor tissue. The receptors were gathered from a female donor with papillary thyroid cancer or a benign thyroid nodule (not recorded which). Some clones in this sample may be carry-over from other donors' samples.

For the CDR3, the DNA is TGTGCCAGCAGCCCATTTAGCACAGATACGCAGTATTTT. This translates into CASSPFSTDTQYF. The genes are TRBV6-1 and TRBJ2-3, with D unresolved. Germline CDR1 reads MNHNS; CDR2 reads SASEGT. Trimming shortened V by 6 bases and J by 0 bases, and 7 bases separated the two germline ends. The CDR3 consists of 13 residues.

The rearrangement joins TRBV6-1 to TRBJ2-6, with D perhaps assigned TRBD1 or TRBD2 (5 bases each). The CDR3 spans 17 residues. CDR1 and CDR2 from the germline V gene are MNHNS and SASEGT. V was trimmed by 6 bases and J by 0 bases, leaving 15 bases between them. The CDR3 loop reads CASRQRGATSGANVLTF. Written as DNA, the CDR3 is TGTGCCAGCAGGCAGAGAGGGGCTACCTCTGGGGCCAACGTCCTGACTTTC.

The chain recombines TRBV6-2 or TRBV6-3 with TRBJ1-2; D may be TRBD1 (5 bases). CDR1 is MNHEY and CDR2 is SVGEGT in the germline V gene. This CDR3 is 15 amino acids long. Trimming removed 0 bases from V and 0 bases from J, with 8 bases in between. CDR3 protein: CASSYSGRTNYGYTF. The CDR3 DNA is TGTGCCAGCAGTTACTCGGGACGGACTAACTATGGCTACACCTTC.

This clone was recorded a few times. The chain links TRBV6-1 to TRBJ1-6; 11 bases fit TRBD1. Losses at the gene ends were 9 bases for V and 9 bases for J; bases not matched to a gene: 7. This CDR3 is 14 amino acids long. CDR1 MNHNS and CDR2 SASEGT come from the germline V gene. The CDR3 nucleotides read TGTGCCAGTAGTCCCGGGACAGGGGGTTCACCCCTCCACTTT. It translates to CASSPGTGGSPLHF.

The V gene is TRBV12-3 or TRBV12-4, the J gene TRBJ1-5, with D maybe TRBD1 (5 bases). The ends were cut back, 1 base at V and 7 bases at J, with 17 bases in the middle. The CDR3 consists of 16 residues. Written as DNA, the CDR3 is TGTGCCAGCAGTTTAGGAGTGTCGGGGGTCAGGCAGCCCCAGCATTTT. It encodes CASSLGVSGVRQPQHF.

The chain couples TRBV27 to TRBJ1-1; D is unresolved. Germline CDR1 is MNHEY and CDR2 is SMNVEV (reference sequence). Between the trimmed V and J ends, which lost 6 bases and 4 bases, there was a span of 15 bases. There are 14 residues in the CDR3. CDR3 bases: TGTGCCAGCAGACTCTCGACGAGGAGCACTGAAGCTTTCTTT. As protein: CASRLSTRSTEAFF.

The gene calls are TRBV18 and TRBJ1-4; 7 positions match TRBD1. CDR1 is KGHSH, CDR2 LQKENI, per germline. This CDR3 comprises 14 residues. Trimming removed 3 bases from V and 8 bases from J; junction bases left unmatched: 6. CDR3: CASSPRGANEKLFF. The CDR3 bases are TGTGCCAGCTCACCCAGGGGGGCCAACGAAAAACTGTTTTTT.

The sample holds a few counts of this clone. V gene TRBV6-1 combines with J gene TRBJ2-2; D not certain. The CDR3 totals 12 residues. The V and J ends lost 7 bases and 1 base respectively, with 4 bases between them. The V gene's germline CDR1 is MNHNS and CDR2 SASEGT. The DNA for the CDR3 is TGTGCCAGCAACAAGAACACCGGGGAGCTGTTTTTT. It codes for CASNKNTGELFF.